These T cell receptor beta chains were read from a single sample in a study of regulatory T cells in long-lasting Graves disease. TCRdb redid the calling of the multiplex PCR reads with MiXCR, one entry per CDR3 protein. The sample shows hundreds of thousands of distinct CDR3 sequences, about 13% of them seen only once. In addition, the sample was reused for a study of T cells in Graves' hyperthyroidism and ophthalmopathy.

The material sequenced was peripheral blood mononuclear cells (PBMCs), taken at new diagnosis, from a patient treated with antithyroid drugs. The receptors come from a man aged 25-45 years with Graves disease. Both conserved end residues are part of each CDR3. The order of the fields is J gene, clone size, D gene, V gene, CDR3 protein, CDR3 DNA. D genes are given only for firm matches. Part of the rows lack a size; the others show once, few, many or a class for expanded clones.

TRBJ2-5 | . | TRBD2 | TRBV20-1 | CSASVAGAQETQYF | TGCAGCGCTAGCGTGGCGGGAGCCCAAGAGACCCAGTACTTC
TRBJ2-5 | many | TRBD1 | TRBV6-5 | CASSYGTGEQETQYF | TGTGCCAGCAGTTACGGGACAGGGGAGCAAGAGACCCAGTACTTC
TRBJ2-7 | many | TRBD2 | TRBV2 | CASSEEYLAGFYEQYF | TGTGCCAGCAGCGAAGAGTATCTAGCGGGGTTCTACGAGCAGTACTTC
TRBJ2-2 | . | . | TRBV6-1 | CASSPVAKTGVTGELFF | TGTGCCAGCAGCCCCGTCGCTAAAACGGGAGTGACCGGGGAGCTGTTTTTT
TRBJ2-1 | . | . | TRBV28 | CASSDEGAEDNEQFF | TGTGCCAGCAGCGACGAGGGAGCGGAAGACAATGAGCAGTTCTTC
TRBJ2-5 | few | . | TRBV5-6 | CASRFTRGETQYF | TGTGCCAGCAGGTTCACTAGGGGAGAGACCCAGTACTTC
TRBJ2-2 | . | TRBD2 | TRBV27 | CACSRTFLAGVAAGELFF | TGTGCCTGCAGTCGAACTTTCTTAGCGGGAGTTGCGGCCGGGGAGCTGTTTTTT
TRBJ2-1 | . | TRBD1 | TRBV19 | CASSMLRQGVYNEQFF | TGTGCCAGTAGCATGTTAAGGCAGGGGGTCTACAATGAGCAGTTCTTC
TRBJ2-7 | many | TRBD2 | TRBV25-1 | CASSPWGGSYEQYF | TGTGCCAGCAGCCCGTGGGGAGGGTCCTACGAGCAGTACTTC
TRBJ1-6 | . | . | TRBV27 | CASSLLGDSYNSPLHF | TGTGCCAGCAGTTTATTAGGGGACTCCTATAATTCACCCCTCCACTTT
TRBJ1-2 | many | . | TRBV10-2 | CASSEPGNYGYTF | TGCGCCAGCAGTGAGCCAGGGAATTATGGCTACACCTTC
TRBJ2-1 | many | TRBD2 | TRBV20-1 | CSATGTSGVSGEQFF | TGCAGTGCTACCGGGACTAGCGGGGTCTCGGGTGAGCAGTTCTTC
TRBJ2-1 | many | TRBD2 | TRBV5-1 | CASSLGGAGLAGGQQFF | TGCGCCAGCAGCTTGGGGGGAGCCGGACTAGCGGGAGGGCAGCAGTTCTTC
TRBJ2-7 | few | TRBD2 | TRBV4-1 | CASSREGLADYEQYF | TGCGCCAGCAGCCGGGAGGGACTAGCGGACTACGAGCAGTACTTC
TRBJ2-7 | many | TRBD1 | TRBV27 | CASRGQGLAGEQYF | TGTGCCAGCAGGGGACAGGGATTAGCTGGCGAGCAGTACTTC
TRBJ1-1 | many | . | TRBV2 | CASLGRTANTEAFF | TGTGCCAGCTTGGGGAGGACCGCGAACACTGAAGCTTTCTTT